Shown below are 20 T cell receptor beta chains from a single sample sequenced in a study of post-analysis software for immune sequencing data. Whole-study results and caveats: Higher frequency in patients than in controls was seen for roughly five TRBV segments, with TRBV5-6, TRBV5-1 and TRBV20-1 among them.

Every TCR beta cDNA library bore unique molecular identifiers. TCRdb reprocessed the PCR reads with MiXCR, giving one entry per CDR3 protein. This sample has more than 500,000 distinct CDR3 sequences; 34% occur once, and the top ten carry 4.5% to 7.5%. These receptors have no identified antigens. The material sequenced was blood. The receptors were gathered from a girl between 2 and 17 years old with multiple sclerosis.

J is TRBJ1-1 and V is TRBV28; D is undetermined. The germline V gene has CDR1 MDHEN and CDR2 SYDVKM. Trimming pared 10 bases from V and 4 bases from J, leaving 10 bases between. This CDR3 is built from 11 residues. The CDR3 nucleotides are TGTGCCACCCTTTCGGGCACTGAAGCTTTCTTT. Protein product: CATLSGTEAFF.

The J gene is TRBJ2-7, the V gene TRBV11-3; D tentatively reads TRBD1 or TRBD2 (6 bases each). CDR1 and CDR2 (germline): SGHNT, YENEEA. The V and J ends lost 1 base and 12 bases respectively, with 19 bases between them. The CDR3 length is 14 residues. The CDR3 DNA is TGTGCCAGCAGCTTAGCGGGGGCCCAAGAGACCCGGTACTTC. This codes for CASSLAGAQETRYF.

The CDR3 DNA follows: TGCAGCGTTGTCCGCCCTCAAGCCAAAAACATTCAGTACTTC. Its translation is CSVVRPQAKNIQYF. This chain uses TRBV29-1 with TRBJ2-4, with D unclear. V gave up 4 bases and J gave up 0 bases, with 10 bases separating them. The CDR3 loop spans 14 amino acids. Germline loops: CDR1 SQVTM, CDR2 ANQGSEA.

The gene calls are TRBV29-1 and TRBJ1-2; D uncertain. The germline V and J ends were trimmed by 4 bases and 2 bases, with 14 bases remaining between them. This CDR3 is 14 amino acids long. CDR1 and CDR2 from the germline V gene are SQVTM and ANQGSEA. CDR3 in DNA: TGCAGCGTTGGGGGTGGACCGAGGAACTATGGCTACACCTTC. Its protein product is CSVGGGPRNYGYTF.

This chain uses TRBV3-1 with TRBJ1-1; D is unresolved. V dropped 0 bases and J dropped 1 base, with 9 bases sitting between them. The CDR3 covers 15 residues. Germline CDR1 reads LGHDT; CDR2 reads YNNKEL (reference sequence). CDR3 DNA: TGTGCCAGCAGCCAAGATTTGCGCAGGAACACTGAAGCTTTCTTT. Translation: CASSQDLRRNTEAFF.

The chain carries TRBV6-5 and TRBJ1-5, with D maybe TRBD1 (5 bases). The CDR3 extends over 15 amino acids. Germline CDR1 MNHEY, CDR2 SVGAGI. The germline V and J ends were trimmed by 4 bases and 3 bases, with 13 bases remaining between them. CDR3 coding DNA: TGTGCCAGCAGTTGGCGGAGAGGGGCCAATCAGCCCCAGCATTTT. It specifies CASSWRRGANQPQHF.

The chain employs TRBV20-1 and TRBJ1-5; D unclear. The CDR3 consists of 15 residues. Trimming shortened V by 1 base and J by 0 bases, and 10 bases separated the two germline ends. Germline V gene sequence: CDR1 DFQATT, CDR2 SNEGSKA (reference sequence). The CDR3 here is CSARGDLNSNQPQHF. The CDR3 DNA reads as TGCAGTGCTAGAGGGGATTTGAATAGCAATCAGCCCCAGCATTTT.

There are a few counts of this clonotype. This chain uses TRBV5-6 with TRBJ2-1, with 14 bases matching TRBD2. In germline, CDR1 is SGHDT, CDR2 YYEEEE. V lost 0 bases and J lost 1; bases outside the gene matches: 12. CDR3 length equals 21 residues. Written as DNA, the CDR3 is TGTGCCAGCAGCTTGGAATTCCCGGGACTAGCGGGGGAATTTTCCTACAATGAGCAGTTCTTC. It encodes CASSLEFPGLAGEFSYNEQFF. Drawing the rest from reference TRBV5-6 and TRBJ2-1, the complete variable domain is DAGVTQSPTHLIKTRGQQVTLRCSPKSGHDTVSWYQQALGQGPQFIFQYYEEEERQRGNFPDRFSGHQFPNYSSELNVNALLLGDSALYLCASSLEFPGLAGEFSYNEQFFGPGTRLTVL.

The rearrangement joins TRBV9 to TRBJ2-4; D gene uncertain. With the DNA end fitting TRBJ2-5 better, the J assignment may be wrong. CDR3 length: 15 residues. The germline V gene has CDR1 SGDLS and CDR2 YYNGEE. Written as DNA, the CDR3 is TGTGCCAGCAGCCCCTACGCCATAATTCAAGAGACCCAGTACTTC. Its translation: CASSPYAIIQETQYF.

This clonotype was observed a few times. The V gene is TRBV6-4, the J gene TRBJ2-3; D unclear. CDR1 is MRHNA and CDR2 is SNTAGT in the germline V gene. There are 13 residues in the CDR3. The V and J ends lost 0 bases and 3 bases respectively, with 4 bases between them. CDR3 nucleotides: TGTGCCAGCAGTGACTCCAAAACAGATACGCAGTATTTT. This sequence encodes CASSDSKTDTQYF.

This chain uses TRBV5-5 with TRBJ1-2; D ambiguous. Germline V CDR1 and CDR2: SGHKS, YYEKEE (reference sequence). Deletions cut 0 bases from V and 0 bases from J, with 12 bases between. CDR3 length equals 16 residues. The CDR3 nucleotides are TGTGCCAGCAGCTTGGGGTCCAATCTAGCTAACTATGGCTACACCTTC. This sequence encodes CASSLGSNLANYGYTF. The whole variable domain, remainder taken from reference TRBV5-5 and TRBJ1-2, is DAGVTQSPTHLIKTRGQQVTLRCSPISGHKSVSWYQQVLGQGPQFIFQYYEKEERGRGNFPDRFSARQFPNYSSELNVNALLLGDSALYLCASSLGSNLANYGYTFGSGTRLTVV.

V gene TRBV2 combines with J gene TRBJ2-1; 12 bases fit TRBD2. Germline lookup yields CDR1 SNHLY and CDR2 FYNNEI. CDR3 length equals 14 residues. The V segment lost 6 bases and the J segment 8 bases; nucleotides outside the gene matches: 5. The CDR3 nucleotides read TGTGCCAGCAGGATGACTAGCGGGAGCTATGAGCAGTTCTTC. It is translated as CASRMTSGSYEQFF. Combining the CDR3 with reference TRBV2 and TRBJ2-1 gives the whole variable domain EPEVTQTPSHQVTQMGQEVILRCVPISNHLYFYWYRQILGQKVEFLVSFYNNEISEKSEIFDDQFSVERPDGSNFTLKIRSTKLEDSAMYFCASRMTSGSYEQFFGPGTRLTVL.

This clonotype has only a few counts. V usage is TRBV20-1 and J usage is TRBJ2-4; 7 positions agree with TRBD1. The DNA end favors TRBJ2-7, so the J call may be wrong. The CDR3 loop spans 15 amino acids. Germline V gene data show CDR1 as DFQATT and CDR2 as SNEGSKA (reference sequence). CDR3: CSARVPGQVSYEQYF. The CDR3 DNA reads as TGCAGTGCTAGAGTTCCAGGACAGGTCTCCTACGAGCAGTACTTC.

As regards this clonotype: Germline is not matched at one junction end, which may reflect a read error. This chain joins TRBV3-1 and TRBJ2-3; D is undetermined. This CDR3 region has 14 residues. Germline V gene data show CDR1 as LGHDT and CDR2 as YNNKEL (reference sequence). Here the CDR3 reads CARSLLTSTDTQYF. CDR3 DNA: TGTGCCCGCAGCCTACTTACTAGCACAGATACGCAGTATTTT.

CDR3 sequence: CSVVSSGGAYNEQFF. The DNA of the CDR3 is TGCAGCGTTGTATCTAGCGGGGGGGCTTACAATGAGCAGTTCTTC. The gene calls are TRBV29-1 and TRBJ2-1; 12 bases are shared with TRBD2. V shed 4 bases and J 4 bases; nucleotides not matched to a gene: 5. The CDR3 extends over 15 amino acids. CDR1 SQVTM and CDR2 ANQGSEA come from the germline V gene.

For the CDR3, the DNA is TGCAGTGCTAGATTAGGGACAGGGCTCGAGCAGTACTTC. Its protein is CSARLGTGLEQYF. J is TRBJ2-7 and V is TRBV20-1, with TRBD1 matching over 9 bases. Germline values: CDR1 DFQATT, CDR2 SNEGSKA (reference sequence). The CDR3 length is 13 residues. J gave up 6 bases and V 2 bases, and 5 bases lay outside the gene matches.

The chain has TRBV14 and TRBJ2-5; D unclear. The CDR3 runs to 14 residues. Looked up from germline, CDR1 is SGHDN and CDR2 is FVKESK. The V end lost 4 bases, the J end lost 2 bases, and 11 bases lay between the germline ends. In DNA, the CDR3 is TGTGCCAGCAGCCGAGTTAACATGCAAGAGACCCAGTACTTC. Translation gives CASSRVNMQETQYF.

The table lists this clonotype with a few counts. The chain combines TRBV5-5 with TRBJ1-2; the D gene is possibly TRBD1 (5 bases). The CDR3 contains 17 residues. From germline, CDR1 is SGHKS and CDR2 YYEKEE (reference sequence). Trimming removed 5 bases from V and 4 bases from J, with 24 bases in between. The CDR3 DNA reads as TGTGCCAGCAGTTACGAACCGGGACGCTTGCCCCGCTATGGCTACACCTTC. This encodes CASSYEPGRLPRYGYTF.

The chain joins TRBV27 to TRBJ1-5; D may be TRBD1 (6 bases). CDR1 and CDR2 (germline): MNHEY, SMNVEV (reference sequence). The CDR3 covers 14 residues. Trimming removed 3 bases from V and 2 bases from J, with 8 bases in between. The CDR3 loop reads CASSLTGRNQPQHF. The CDR3 DNA reads TGTGCCAGCAGTTTGACAGGACGCAATCAGCCCCAGCATTTT.

This clonotype occurred a few times. The chain combines TRBV10-3 with TRBJ2-7; TRBD2 might be the D (5 bases). V was cut by 11 bases and J by 1 base, with 15 bases left in between. This CDR3 spans 13 amino acids. Germline loops: CDR1 ENHRY, CDR2 SYGVKD. The CDR3 DNA reads as TGTGCCTCCCGGGGTACGACATCCTACGAGCAGTACTTC. It specifies CASRGTTSYEQYF.